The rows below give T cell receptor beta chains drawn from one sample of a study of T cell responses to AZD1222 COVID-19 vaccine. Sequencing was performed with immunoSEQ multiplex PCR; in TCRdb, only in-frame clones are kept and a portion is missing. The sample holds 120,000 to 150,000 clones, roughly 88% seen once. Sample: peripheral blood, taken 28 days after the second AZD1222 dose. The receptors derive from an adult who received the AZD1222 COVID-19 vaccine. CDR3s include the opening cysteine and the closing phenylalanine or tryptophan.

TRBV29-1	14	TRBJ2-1	CSVPTQGSYNEQFF
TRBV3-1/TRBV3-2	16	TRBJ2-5	CASSLRGLAGVETQYF
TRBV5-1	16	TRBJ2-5	CASSLGTGGLLGTQYF
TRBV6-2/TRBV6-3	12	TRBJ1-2	CASSTGIYGYTF
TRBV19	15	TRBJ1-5	CASGRDRGSNQPQHF
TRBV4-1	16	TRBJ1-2	CASSQGITTGSYGYTF
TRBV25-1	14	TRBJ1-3	CASSEESSGNTIYF
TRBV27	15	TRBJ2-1	CASSSDREIGNEQFF
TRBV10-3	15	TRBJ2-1	CAISGGTRTHNEQFF
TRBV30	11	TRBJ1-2	CAGRDRNGYTF